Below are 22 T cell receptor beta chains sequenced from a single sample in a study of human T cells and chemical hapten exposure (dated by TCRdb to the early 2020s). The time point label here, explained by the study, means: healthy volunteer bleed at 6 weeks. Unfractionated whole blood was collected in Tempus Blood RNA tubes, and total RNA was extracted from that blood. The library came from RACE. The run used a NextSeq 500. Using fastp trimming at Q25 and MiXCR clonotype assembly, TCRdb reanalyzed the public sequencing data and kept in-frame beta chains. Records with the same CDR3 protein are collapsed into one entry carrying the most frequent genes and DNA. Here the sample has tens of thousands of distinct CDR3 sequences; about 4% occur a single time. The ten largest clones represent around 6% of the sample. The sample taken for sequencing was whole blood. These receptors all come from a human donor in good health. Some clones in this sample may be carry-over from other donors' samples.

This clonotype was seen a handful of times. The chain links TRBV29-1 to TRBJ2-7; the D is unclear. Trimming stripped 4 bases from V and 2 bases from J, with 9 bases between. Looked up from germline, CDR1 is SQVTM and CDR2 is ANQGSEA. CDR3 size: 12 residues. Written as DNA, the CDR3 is TGCAGCGTTGGTGAGACTCCCTACGAGCAGTACTTC. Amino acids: CSVGETPYEQYF.

The CDR3 loop is CATKGGPNTGELFF. The CDR3 region has the DNA TGTGCCACCAAGGGCGGGCCGAACACCGGGGAGCTGTTTTTT. The chain links TRBV15 to TRBJ2-2, with a weak D call TRBD2 (5 bases). CDR3 length: 14 amino acids. The germline V and J ends were trimmed by 7 bases and 0 bases, with 9 bases remaining between them. CDR1 is LNHNV, CDR2 YYDKDF, per germline (reference sequence). The full variable domain, rest sourced from reference TRBV15 and TRBJ2-2, is DAMVIQNPRYQVTQFGKPVTLSCSQTLNHNVMYWYQQKSSQAPKLLFHYYDKDFNNEADTPDNFQSRRPNTSFCFLDIRSPGLGDTAMYLCATKGGPNTGELFFGEGSRLTVL.

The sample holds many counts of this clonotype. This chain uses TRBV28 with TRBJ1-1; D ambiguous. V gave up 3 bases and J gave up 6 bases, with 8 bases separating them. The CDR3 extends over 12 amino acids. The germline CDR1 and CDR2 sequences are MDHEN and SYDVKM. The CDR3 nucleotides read TGTGCCAGCAGTTTGAGTTTCGCTGAAGCTTTCTTT. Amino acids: CASSLSFAEAFF.

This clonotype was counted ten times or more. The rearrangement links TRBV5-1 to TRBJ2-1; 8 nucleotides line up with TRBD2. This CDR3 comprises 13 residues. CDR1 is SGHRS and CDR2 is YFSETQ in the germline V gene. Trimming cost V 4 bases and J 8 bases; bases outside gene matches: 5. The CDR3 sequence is CASSPAGAHEQFF. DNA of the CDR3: TGCGCCAGCAGCCCAGCGGGGGCCCATGAGCAGTTCTTC. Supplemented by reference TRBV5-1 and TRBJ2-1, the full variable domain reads KAGVTQTPRYLIKTRGQQVTLSCSPISGHRSVSWYQQTPGQGLQFLFEYFSETQRNKGNFPGRFSGRQFSNSRSEMNVSTLELGDSALYLCASSPAGAHEQFFGPGTRLTVL.

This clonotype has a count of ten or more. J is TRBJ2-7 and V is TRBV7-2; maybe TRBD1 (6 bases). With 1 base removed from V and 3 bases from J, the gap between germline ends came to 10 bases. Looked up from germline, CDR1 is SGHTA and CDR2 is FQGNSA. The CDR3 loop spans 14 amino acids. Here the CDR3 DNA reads TGTGCCAGCAGCTTAGGGGGACACTACTACGAGCAGTACTTC. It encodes CASSLGGHYYEQYF.

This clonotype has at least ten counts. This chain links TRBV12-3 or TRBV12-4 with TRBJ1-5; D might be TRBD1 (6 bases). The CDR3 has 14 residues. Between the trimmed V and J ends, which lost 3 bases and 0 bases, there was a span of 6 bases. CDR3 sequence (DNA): TGTGCCAGCAGTTTGGGGGCTAGCAATCAGCCCCAGCATTTT. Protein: CASSLGASNQPQHF.

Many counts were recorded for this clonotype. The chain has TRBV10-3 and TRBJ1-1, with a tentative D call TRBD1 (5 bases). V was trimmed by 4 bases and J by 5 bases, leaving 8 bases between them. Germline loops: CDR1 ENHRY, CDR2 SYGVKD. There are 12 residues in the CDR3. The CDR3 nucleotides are TGTGCCATCAGTGGGCAGGGTACTGAAGCTTTCTTT. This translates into CAISGQGTEAFF.

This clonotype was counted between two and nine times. The CDR3 sequence is CASRFDVGRNQPQHF. The CDR3 nucleotides read TGCGCCAGCAGATTCGACGTGGGCCGCAATCAGCCCCAGCATTTT. J is TRBJ1-5 and V is TRBV5-1; D is unresolved. The CDR3 length is 15 residues. The germline V and J ends were trimmed by 5 bases and 2 bases, with 14 bases remaining between them. From germline, CDR1 is SGHRS and CDR2 YFSETQ.

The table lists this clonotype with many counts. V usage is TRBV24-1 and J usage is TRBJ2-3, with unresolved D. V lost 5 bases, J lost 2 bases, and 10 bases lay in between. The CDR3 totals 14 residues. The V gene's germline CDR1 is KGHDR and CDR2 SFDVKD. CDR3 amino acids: CATSGPVTTDTQYF. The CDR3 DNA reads TGTGCCACCAGTGGACCCGTTACCACAGATACGCAGTATTTT.

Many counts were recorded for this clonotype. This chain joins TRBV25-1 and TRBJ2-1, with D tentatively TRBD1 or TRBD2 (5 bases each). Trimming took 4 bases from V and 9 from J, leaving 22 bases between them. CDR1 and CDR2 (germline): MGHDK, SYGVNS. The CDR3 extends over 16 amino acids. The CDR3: CASSASGTHPPAEQFF. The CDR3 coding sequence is TGTGCCAGCAGTGCCTCTGGGACCCATCCCCCCGCTGAGCAGTTCTTC.

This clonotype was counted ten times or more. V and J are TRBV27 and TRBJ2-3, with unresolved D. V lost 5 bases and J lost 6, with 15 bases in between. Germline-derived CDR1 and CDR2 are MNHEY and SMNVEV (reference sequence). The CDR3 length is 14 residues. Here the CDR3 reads CASSHYSDLDTQYF. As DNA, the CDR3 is TGTGCCAGCAGTCACTACTCAGACTTGGATACGCAGTATTTT.

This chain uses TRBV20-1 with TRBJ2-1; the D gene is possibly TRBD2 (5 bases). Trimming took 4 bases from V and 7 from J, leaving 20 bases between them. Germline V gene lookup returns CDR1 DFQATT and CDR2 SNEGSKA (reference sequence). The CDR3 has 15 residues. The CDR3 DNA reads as TGCAGTGCTACTCCGCCTACCGGGATGGTAAATGAGCAGTTCTTC. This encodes CSATPPTGMVNEQFF.

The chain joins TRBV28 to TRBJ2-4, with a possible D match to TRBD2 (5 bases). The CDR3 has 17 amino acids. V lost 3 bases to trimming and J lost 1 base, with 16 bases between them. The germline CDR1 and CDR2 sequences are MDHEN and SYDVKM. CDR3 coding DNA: TGTGCCAGCAGTTTGCCCCAGCGGAGGTCGGCCAAAAACATTCAGTACTTC. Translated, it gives CASSLPQRRSAKNIQYF.

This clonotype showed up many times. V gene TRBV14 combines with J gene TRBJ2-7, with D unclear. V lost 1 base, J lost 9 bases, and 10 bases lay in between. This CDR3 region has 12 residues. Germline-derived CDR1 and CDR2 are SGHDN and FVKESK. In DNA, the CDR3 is TGTGCCAGCAGCCAAGGTTCCACCTGGCAGTACTTC. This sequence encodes CASSQGSTWQYF.

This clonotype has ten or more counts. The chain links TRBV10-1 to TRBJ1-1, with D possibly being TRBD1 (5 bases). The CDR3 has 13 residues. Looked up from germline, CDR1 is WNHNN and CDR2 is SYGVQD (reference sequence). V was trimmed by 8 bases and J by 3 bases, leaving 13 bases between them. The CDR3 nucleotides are TGCGCCAGCGCCCGGGACTTTGACACTGAAGCTTTCTTT. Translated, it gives CASARDFDTEAFF.

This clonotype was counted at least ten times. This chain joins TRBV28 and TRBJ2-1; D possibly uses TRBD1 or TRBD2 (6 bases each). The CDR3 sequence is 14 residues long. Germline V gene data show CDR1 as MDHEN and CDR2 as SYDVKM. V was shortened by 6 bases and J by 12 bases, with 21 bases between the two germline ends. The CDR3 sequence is CASRAGHRGPGQFF. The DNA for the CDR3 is TGTGCCAGCAGGGCGGGACATAGGGGACCGGGGCAGTTCTTC. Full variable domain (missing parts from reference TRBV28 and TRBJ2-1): DVKVTQSSRYLVKRTGEKVFLECVQDMDHENMFWYRQDPGLGLRLIYFSYDVKMKEKGDIPEGYSVSREKKERFSLILESASTNQTSMYLCASRAGHRGPGQFFGPGTRLTVL.

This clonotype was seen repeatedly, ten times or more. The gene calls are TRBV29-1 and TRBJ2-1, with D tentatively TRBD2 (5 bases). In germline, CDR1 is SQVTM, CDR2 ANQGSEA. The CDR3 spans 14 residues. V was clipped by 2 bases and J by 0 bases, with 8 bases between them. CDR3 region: CSVESGSSYNEQFF. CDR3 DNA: TGCAGCGTTGAATCGGGGAGCTCCTACAATGAGCAGTTCTTC.

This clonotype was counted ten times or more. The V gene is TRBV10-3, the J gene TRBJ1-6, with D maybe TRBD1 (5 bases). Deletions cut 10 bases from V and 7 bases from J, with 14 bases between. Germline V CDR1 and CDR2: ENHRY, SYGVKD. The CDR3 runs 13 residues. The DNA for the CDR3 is TGTGCCAACCGGGACGGACCCAATTCACCCCTCCACTTT. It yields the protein CANRDGPNSPLHF.

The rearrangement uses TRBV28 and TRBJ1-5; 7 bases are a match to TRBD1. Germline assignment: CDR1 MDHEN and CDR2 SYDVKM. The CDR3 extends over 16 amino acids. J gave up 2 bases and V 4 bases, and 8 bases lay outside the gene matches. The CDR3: CASSSWTGTGNQPQHF. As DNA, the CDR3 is TGTGCCAGCAGTTCCTGGACAGGAACAGGCAATCAGCCCCAGCATTTT.

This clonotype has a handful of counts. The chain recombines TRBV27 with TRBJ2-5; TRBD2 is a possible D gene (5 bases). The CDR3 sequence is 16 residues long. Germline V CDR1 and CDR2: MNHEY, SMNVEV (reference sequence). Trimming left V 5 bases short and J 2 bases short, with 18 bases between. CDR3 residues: CASSPQRVLSQETQYF. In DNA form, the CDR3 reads TGTGCCAGCAGTCCCCAGAGGGTTTTAAGTCAAGAGACCCAGTACTTC.

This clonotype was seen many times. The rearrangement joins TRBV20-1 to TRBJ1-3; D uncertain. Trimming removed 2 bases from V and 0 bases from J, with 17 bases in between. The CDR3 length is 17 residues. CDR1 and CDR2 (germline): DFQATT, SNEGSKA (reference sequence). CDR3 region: CSARSDNKLLSGNTIYF. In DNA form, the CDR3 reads TGCAGTGCTAGATCCGACAACAAACTCCTCTCTGGAAACACCATATATTTT.

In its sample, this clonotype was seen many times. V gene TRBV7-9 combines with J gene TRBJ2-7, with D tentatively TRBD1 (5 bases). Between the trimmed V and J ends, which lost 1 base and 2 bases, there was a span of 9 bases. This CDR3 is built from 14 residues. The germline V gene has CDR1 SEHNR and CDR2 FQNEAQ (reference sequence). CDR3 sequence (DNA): TGTGCCAGCAGCTTAGGCCAGGGAACCTACGAGCAGTACTTC. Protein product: CASSLGQGTYEQYF.